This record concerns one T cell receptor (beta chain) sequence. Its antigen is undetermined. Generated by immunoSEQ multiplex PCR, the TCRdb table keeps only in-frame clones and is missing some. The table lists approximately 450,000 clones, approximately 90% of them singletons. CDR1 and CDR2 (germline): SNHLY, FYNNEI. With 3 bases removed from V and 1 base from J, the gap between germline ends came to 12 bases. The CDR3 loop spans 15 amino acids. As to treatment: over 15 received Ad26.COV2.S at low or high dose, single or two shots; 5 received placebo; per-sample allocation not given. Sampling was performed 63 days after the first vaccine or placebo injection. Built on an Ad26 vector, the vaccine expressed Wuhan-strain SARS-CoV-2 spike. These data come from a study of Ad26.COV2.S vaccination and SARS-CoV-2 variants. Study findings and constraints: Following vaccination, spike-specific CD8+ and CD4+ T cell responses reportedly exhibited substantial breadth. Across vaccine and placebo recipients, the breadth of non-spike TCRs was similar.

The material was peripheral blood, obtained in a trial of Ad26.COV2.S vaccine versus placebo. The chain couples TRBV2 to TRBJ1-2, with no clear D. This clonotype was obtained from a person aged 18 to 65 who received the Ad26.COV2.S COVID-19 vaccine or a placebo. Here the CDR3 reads CASSEENLLNYGYTF. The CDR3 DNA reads TGTGCCAGCAGTGAGGAAAACTTACTTAACTATGGCTACACCTTC.